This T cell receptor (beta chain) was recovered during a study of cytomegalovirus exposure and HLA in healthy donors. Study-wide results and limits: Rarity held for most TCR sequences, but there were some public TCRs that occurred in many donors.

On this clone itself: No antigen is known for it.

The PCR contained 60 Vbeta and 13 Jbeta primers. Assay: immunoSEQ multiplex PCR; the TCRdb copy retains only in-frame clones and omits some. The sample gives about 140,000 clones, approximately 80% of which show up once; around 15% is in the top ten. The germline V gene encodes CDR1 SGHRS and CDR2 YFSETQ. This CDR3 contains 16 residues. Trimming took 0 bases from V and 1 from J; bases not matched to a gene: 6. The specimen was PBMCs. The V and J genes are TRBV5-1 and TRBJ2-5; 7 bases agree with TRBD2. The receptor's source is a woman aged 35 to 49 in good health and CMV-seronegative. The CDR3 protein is CASSLGGSGSQETQYF. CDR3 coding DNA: TGCGCCAGCAGCTTGGGCGGTAGCGGGTCCCAAGAGACCCAGTACTTC.